This passage covers 24 T cell receptor beta chains from one sample sequenced in a study of cytomegalovirus exposure and HLA in healthy donors. The PCR employed 60 Vbeta primers together with 13 Jbeta primers. Data came from immunoSEQ multiplex PCR; TCRdb stores just in-frame clones and leaves some out. The profile shows 150,000 to 200,000 clones, about 65% of them singletons. Sequences were obtained from PBMCs. These receptors all come from a girl aged 5-17 years in good health and CMV-seronegative.

The chain has TRBV11-2 and TRBJ2-7; the D is unclear. This CDR3 comprises 16 residues. Germline V lookup: CDR1 SGHAT, CDR2 FQNNGV. V gave up 5 bases and J gave up 0 bases, with 17 bases separating them. The CDR3, as DNA: TGTGCCAGCAGCGACGAGACACGTCTGGCCTCCTACGAGCAGTACTTC. This translates into CASSDETRLASYEQYF.

The chain links TRBV6-5 to TRBJ1-2; TRBD1 might be the D (6 bases). V dropped 5 bases and J dropped 4 bases, with 8 bases sitting between them. The CDR3 has 12 amino acids. Germline V gene data show CDR1 as MNHEY and CDR2 as SVGAGI. As DNA, the CDR3 is TGTGCCAGCAGTCGGGGGGCCTATGGCTACACCTTC. Residues: CASSRGAYGYTF.

This sequence joins TRBV29-1 and TRBJ1-5, with 9 nucleotides matching TRBD1. In germline, CDR1 is SQVTM, CDR2 ANQGSEA. The CDR3 covers 14 residues. J lost 1 base, V lost 6 bases, and 4 bases had no gene match. The CDR3 spells CSVLGTGSNQPQHF. The CDR3 coding sequence is TGCAGCGTACTCGGGACAGGGAGCAATCAGCCCCAGCATTTT.

The chain employs TRBV6-5 and TRBJ2-7, with a tentative D call TRBD1 (6 bases). Trimming took 5 bases from V and 6 from J, leaving 14 bases between them. From germline, CDR1 is MNHEY and CDR2 SVGAGI. The CDR3 loop spans 13 amino acids. CDR3 region: CASSPPGDREQYF. The CDR3 DNA follows: TGTGCCAGCAGTCCTCCAGGGGATCGCGAGCAGTACTTC.

In DNA, the CDR3 is TGTGCCAGCAGTACCATCCGAGGGGGCAGAGAGACCCAGTACTTC. Protein product: CASSTIRGGRETQYF. The chain uses TRBV6-5 and TRBJ2-5; the match to TRBD1 covers 7 bases. The CDR3 length is 15 residues. CDR1 and CDR2 from the germline V gene are MNHEY and SVGAGI. The V and J ends lost 5 bases and 4 bases, in that order; junction bases with no gene match: 10.

The V gene is TRBV27, the J gene TRBJ2-7, with TRBD1 identical over 9 bases. The junction had 10 bases not matched to a gene; V was cut back by 5 bases and J by 2 bases. In germline, CDR1 is MNHEY, CDR2 SMNVEV (reference sequence). The length of the CDR3 is 16 residues. The CDR3 spells CASSAGAGTGTYEQYF. The CDR3 DNA follows: TGTGCCAGCAGTGCGGGAGCCGGGACAGGGACCTACGAGCAGTACTTC.

In this sample, this clone turned up once. CDR3 sequence: CASSLSDRGRGETQYF. The CDR3 DNA sequence: TGTGCCAGCAGTTTGTCGGACAGGGGGAGGGGAGAGACCCAGTACTTC. This chain connects TRBV6-5 to TRBJ2-5; 10 bases agree with TRBD1. V lost 4 bases to trimming and J lost 4 bases; unmatched junction nucleotides: 9. The CDR3 spans 16 residues. Germline V gene sequence: CDR1 MNHEY, CDR2 SVGAGI.

The rearrangement links TRBV6-7 to TRBJ2-5, with 13 nucleotides matching TRBD2. TRBV6-7 is an ORF; its function is uncertain. The CDR3 covers 19 residues. After removal of 6 bases from V and 0 bases from J, the junction contained 13 bases not matched to a gene. In DNA, the CDR3 is TGTGCCAGCAGGGGACGACTAGCGGGGGGCTACTCCTACCAAGAGACCCAGTACTTC. This encodes CASRGRLAGGYSYQETQYF.

V gene TRBV18 combines with J gene TRBJ1-5, with 7 bases matching TRBD1. Trimming took 4 bases from V and 3 from J; bases not matched to a gene: 9. The CDR3 spans 16 residues. Germline V gene lookup returns CDR1 KGHSH and CDR2 LQKENI. CDR3 protein: CASSLEMGQFNQPQHF. The DNA for the CDR3 is TGTGCCAGCTCACTCGAGATGGGACAGTTCAATCAGCCCCAGCATTTT.

J is TRBJ1-4 and V is TRBV6-5, with TRBD1 as a possible D gene (6 bases). The germline gives CDR1 MNHEY, CDR2 SVGAGI. V lost 4 bases and J 3 bases, leaving 12 bases between the germline ends. This CDR3 is built from 15 residues. This CDR3 is CASSSTGGSNEKLFF. The CDR3 DNA reads TGTGCCAGCAGTTCCACGGGGGGCTCTAATGAAAAACTGTTTTTT.

This rearrangement joins TRBV9 to TRBJ2-1, with 10 positions matching TRBD2. The CDR3 has 18 amino acids. Unmatched junction bases numbered 16, after V lost 1 base and J lost 9 bases. Germline V lookup: CDR1 SGDLS, CDR2 YYNGEE. The DNA of the CDR3 is TGTGCCAGCAGCGTAATGTTTGGAAGCGGGGGGGCCGGGGGTGAGCAGTTCTTC. This encodes CASSVMFGSGGAGGEQFF. Combining the CDR3 with reference TRBV9 and TRBJ2-1 gives the whole variable domain DSGVTQTPKHLITATGQRVTLRCSPRSGDLSVYWYQQSLDQGLQFLIQYYNGEERAKGNILERFSAQQFPDLHSELNLSSLELGDSALYFCASSVMFGSGGAGGEQFFGPGTRLTVL.

The genes are TRBV25-1 and TRBJ2-2; D uncertain. The CDR3 length is 13 residues. Trimming shortened V by 1 base and J by 7 bases, and 7 bases separated the two germline ends. Germline CDR1 reads MGHDK; CDR2 reads SYGVNS. The CDR3 protein is CASSESLVGELFF. Written as DNA, the CDR3 is TGTGCCAGCAGTGAATCCCTCGTCGGGGAGCTGTTTTTT.

The V gene is TRBV7-9, the J gene TRBJ2-5, with 9 bases that match TRBD1. This CDR3 is 16 amino acids long. V dropped 5 bases and J dropped 5; count of bases not matched to a gene: 12. Germline loops: CDR1 SEHNR, CDR2 FQNEAQ (reference sequence). CDR3 in DNA: TGTGCCAGCAGCCCCGCCGGGACAGGGCATTCGGAGACCCAGTACTTC. This sequence encodes CASSPAGTGHSETQYF.

This clone was recorded a few times. The chain combines TRBV6-1 with TRBJ1-5, with D uncertain. Germline V gene lookup returns CDR1 MNHNS and CDR2 SASEGT. The CDR3 sequence is 15 residues long. The V gene lost 1 base and the J gene lost 1 base, with 8 bases spanning the gap. The DNA of the CDR3 is TGTGCCAGCAGTGAAGAGCCTCGGAGCAATCAGCCCCAGCATTTT. As protein: CASSEEPRSNQPQHF.

The chain is built from TRBV19 and TRBJ1-1; the D is unclear. Trimming stripped 1 base from V and 2 bases from J, with 5 bases between. This CDR3 has 13 residues. Germline CDR1 reads LNHDA; CDR2 reads SQIVND (reference sequence). The CDR3 sequence is CASSIGTNTEAFF. The CDR3 nucleotides are TGTGCCAGTAGTATAGGGACTAACACTGAAGCTTTCTTT.

The V and J genes are TRBV6-1 and TRBJ2-7, with 7 bases lining up with TRBD2. The ends lost 8 bases at V and 3 bases at J; junction bases unmatched: 7. This CDR3 comprises 13 residues. CDR1 is MNHNS and CDR2 is SASEGT in the germline V gene. The CDR3 reads CASLREDLYEQYF. The CDR3 bases are TGTGCCAGCTTACGGGAGGATCTCTACGAGCAGTACTTC.

This clone appeared once. The chain links TRBV2 to TRBJ2-7, with D possibly TRBD2 on 6 matching bases. Germline V gives CDR1 SNHLY, CDR2 FYNNEI. V lost 6 bases and J 1 base, leaving 7 bases between the germline ends. The length of the CDR3 is 12 residues. CDR3 amino acids: CASSGGSYEQYF. CDR3 nucleotide sequence: TGTGCCAGCAGCGGGGGTTCCTACGAGCAGTACTTC.

In this sample, this clone turned up once. This chain links TRBV7-6 with TRBJ2-2; TRBD1 might be the D (6 bases). Germline V gives CDR1 SGHVS, CDR2 FNYEAQ. Between the trimmed V and J ends, which lost 5 bases and 4 bases, there was a span of 14 bases. CDR3 size: 15 residues. The CDR3 sequence: CASSPLDRTTGELFF. The CDR3, as DNA: TGTGCCAGCAGCCCTTTAGACAGGACCACCGGGGAGCTGTTTTTT. The full variable domain, completed using reference TRBV7-6 and TRBJ2-2, is GAGVSQSPRYKVTKRGQDVALRCDPISGHVSLYWYRQALGQGPEFLTYFNYEAQQDKSGLPNDRFSAERPEGSISTLTIQRTEQRDSAMYRCASSPLDRTTGELFFGEGSRLTVL.

The J gene is TRBJ2-7, the V gene TRBV7-2; TRBD2 agrees at 9 bases. The V and J ends lost 5 bases and 0 bases, in that order; junction bases with no gene match: 5. Per germline, CDR1 SGHTA and CDR2 FQGNSA. CDR3 size: 15 residues. The CDR3 DNA is TGTGCCAGCAGCGCAGGACTAGCGAGCTCCTACGAGCAGTACTTC. Amino acid sequence: CASSAGLASSYEQYF.

This chain uses TRBV14 with TRBJ2-7, with TRBD1 matching 10 bases. The CDR3 consists of 17 residues. V trimming: 0 bases; J trimming: 3 bases; junction bases outside the gene matches: 8. CDR1 and CDR2 from the germline V gene are SGHDN and FVKESK. The CDR3 DNA is TGTGCCAGCAGCCAAGACCGGACAGGGGGTGAATACTACGAGCAGTACTTC. Amino acid sequence: CASSQDRTGGEYYEQYF.

The chain couples TRBV13 to TRBJ1-1, with TRBD1 as a possible D gene (6 bases). This CDR3 comprises 13 residues. Germline loops: CDR1 PRHDT, CDR2 FYEKMQ (reference sequence). The V end was cut by 5 bases, the J end by 5 bases, with 12 bases between. CDR3: CASSPTGITEAFF. CDR3 coding DNA: TGTGCCAGCAGCCCAACAGGGATAACTGAAGCTTTCTTT.

This chain connects TRBV7-6 to TRBJ2-7, with a tentative D call TRBD1 (5 bases). Trimming cost V 5 bases and J 7 bases, with 15 bases left between them. The germline V gene has CDR1 SGHVS and CDR2 FNYEAQ. This CDR3 has 13 residues. The CDR3 here is CASSPLGLGEQYF. The CDR3 coding sequence is TGTGCCAGCAGCCCCCTGGGGCTAGGGGAGCAGTACTTC.

The CDR3 nucleotides read TGCGCCAGCAGCCAAGCCCGGGACTGGACTTCTGAGCAGTACTTC. It is translated as CASSQARDWTSEQYF. V gene TRBV4-1 combines with J gene TRBJ2-7; possible D gene TRBD2, 6 bases. The CDR3 totals 15 residues. Germline V CDR1 and CDR2: MGHRA, YSYEKL. The V gene lost 1 base and the J gene lost 7 bases, with 17 bases spanning the gap.

This clone was observed a single time. The rearrangement joins TRBV7-3 to TRBJ2-1; TRBD2 agrees at 11 bases. This CDR3 comprises 15 residues. Germline CDR1 is SGHTA and CDR2 is FQGTGA. V dropped 5 bases and J dropped 10; count of bases not matched to a gene: 10. The CDR3 region has the DNA TGTGCCAGCAGCATTAGCGGGGGGGCAGTCGGGGAGCAGTTCTTC. It specifies CASSISGGAVGEQFF.